This is a list of T cell receptor beta chains from one sample in a study of memory B cells and T cells in multiple sclerosis. Here immunoSEQ multiplex PCR was the method, and the copy in TCRdb shows in-frame clones only, minus some. The sample contains 9,000 to 15,000 clones, almost 85% of which appear only once. These TCRs are of unknown antigen specificity. The sequencing input was PBMCs from blood kept in culture. The receptor set was obtained from a human donor with multiple sclerosis. CDR3s include the opening cysteine and the closing phenylalanine or tryptophan. The D gene is left open where the match is weak. Part of the rows lack a size; the others show once, few, many or a class for expanded clones.

j_call: TRBJ2-3
v_call: TRBV19
clone_size: few
d_call: NA
cdr3_aa: CASSFVGNTDTQYF
cdr3_nt: TGTGCCAGTAGTTTCGTGGGAAACACAGATACGCAGTATTTT

j_call: TRBJ2-3
v_call: TRBV4-2
clone_size: NA
d_call: NA
cdr3_aa: CASSQAADTDTQYF
cdr3_nt: TGTGCCAGCAGCCAAGCGGCAGACACAGATACGCAGTATTTT

j_call: TRBJ1-2
v_call: TRBV6-8
clone_size: NA
d_call: NA
cdr3_aa: CASSLGYGYTF
cdr3_nt: TGTGCCAGCAGCCTAGGCTATGGCTACACCTTC

j_call: TRBJ2-7
v_call: TRBV6-5
clone_size: NA
d_call: NA
cdr3_aa: CASSYSLVTGDYEQYF
cdr3_nt: TGTGCCAGCAGTTACTCTCTCGTAACTGGGGATTACGAGCAGTACTTC

j_call: TRBJ1-4
v_call: TRBV2
clone_size: once
d_call: NA
cdr3_aa: CASRNRSEKLFF
cdr3_nt: TGTGCCAGCAGGAACCGCAGCGAAAAACTGTTTTTT

j_call: TRBJ2-3
v_call: TRBV9
clone_size: NA
d_call: NA
cdr3_aa: CASSVGGGPSTDTQYF
cdr3_nt: TGTGCCAGCAGCGTAGGGGGTGGGCCTAGCACAGATACGCAGTATTTT

j_call: TRBJ2-2
v_call: TRBV7-9
clone_size: NA
d_call: TRBD2
cdr3_aa: CASSYGGDTGELFF
cdr3_nt: TGTGCCAGCAGCTACGGGGGGGATACCGGGGAGCTGTTTTTT

j_call: TRBJ2-7
v_call: TRBV7-9
clone_size: NA
d_call: NA
cdr3_aa: CASSLNVSSYEQYF
cdr3_nt: TGTGCCAGCAGCTTAAATGTGTCCTCCTACGAGCAGTACTTC

j_call: TRBJ1-2
v_call: TRBV21-1
clone_size: NA
d_call: NA
cdr3_aa: CASSKGRAILNYGYTF
cdr3_nt: TGTGCCAGCAGCAAAGGGCGGGCTATATTAAACTATGGCTACACCTTC

j_call: TRBJ1-2
v_call: TRBV19
clone_size: NA
d_call: NA
cdr3_aa: CASSIEGAPYGYTF
cdr3_nt: TGTGCCAGTAGTATAGAGGGGGCCCCCTATGGCTACACCTTC

j_call: TRBJ1-1
v_call: TRBV5-1
clone_size: NA
d_call: TRBD1
cdr3_aa: CASSRDRNTEAFF
cdr3_nt: TGCGCCAGCAGCCGGGACAGGAACACTGAAGCTTTCTTT

j_call: TRBJ2-5
v_call: TRBV28
clone_size: once
d_call: TRBD1
cdr3_aa: CASTSRRTGGRETQYF
cdr3_nt: TGTGCCAGCACCTCGAGGAGGACAGGGGGAAGAGAGACCCAGTACTTC

j_call: TRBJ2-7
v_call: TRBV2
clone_size: NA
d_call: NA
cdr3_aa: CASSEDRELYEQYF
cdr3_nt: TGTGCCAGCAGTGAAGACAGGGAACTCTACGAGCAGTACTTC

j_call: TRBJ1-1
v_call: TRBV14
clone_size: NA
d_call: TRBD1
cdr3_aa: CASSQEIWGTGTLNTEAFF
cdr3_nt: TGTGCCAGCAGCCAAGAAATTTGGGGGACAGGGACCCTGAACACTGAAGCTTTCTTT

j_call: TRBJ1-1
v_call: TRBV10-3
clone_size: NA
d_call: NA
cdr3_aa: CVSLDERLNTEAFF
cdr3_nt: TGTGTTTCCCTCGACGAGCGGTTGAACACTGAAGCTTTCTTT

j_call: TRBJ1-5
v_call: TRBV6-1
clone_size: NA
d_call: NA
cdr3_aa: CASSDGLLGAQPQHF
cdr3_nt: TGTGCCAGCAGTGATGGGCTTCTTGGGGCTCAGCCCCAGCATTTT

j_call: TRBJ1-5
v_call: TRBV7-2
clone_size: NA
d_call: NA
cdr3_aa: CASRPTGIYQPQHF
cdr3_nt: TGTGCCAGCAGGCCCACAGGGATATACCAGCCCCAGCATTTT

j_call: TRBJ2-1
v_call: TRBV28
clone_size: NA
d_call: NA
cdr3_aa: CASILGGSQYNEQFF
cdr3_nt: TGTGCCAGCATATTAGGGGGGAGCCAGTACAATGAGCAGTTCTTC

j_call: TRBJ2-2
v_call: TRBV5-8
clone_size: once
d_call: NA
cdr3_aa: CASSSWTESNTGELFF
cdr3_nt: TGTGCCAGCAGCTCCTGGACCGAGTCTAACACCGGGGAGCTGTTTTTT

j_call: TRBJ1-1
v_call: TRBV6-5
clone_size: NA
d_call: NA
cdr3_aa: CASSRTVMNTEAFF
cdr3_nt: TGTGCCAGCAGTCGGACAGTGATGAACACTGAAGCTTTCTTT

j_call: TRBJ1-5
v_call: TRBV7-7
clone_size: NA
d_call: NA
cdr3_aa: CASSLGEGNQPQHF
cdr3_nt: TGTGCCAGCAGCTTAGGAGAAGGGAATCAGCCCCAGCATTTT

j_call: TRBJ2-3
v_call: TRBV5-4
clone_size: NA
d_call: NA
cdr3_aa: CASSLAGADTQYF
cdr3_nt: TGTGCCAGCAGCTTGGCGGGAGCCGATACGCAGTATTTT

j_call: TRBJ2-3
v_call: TRBV2
clone_size: NA
d_call: TRBD2
cdr3_aa: CAGRLAVVPDTQYF
cdr3_nt: TGTGCCGGGAGACTAGCGGTGGTCCCAGATACGCAGTATTTT

j_call: TRBJ2-5
v_call: TRBV6-5
clone_size: NA
d_call: NA
cdr3_aa: CASSGTWEAETQYF
cdr3_nt: TGTGCCAGCAGCGGGACCTGGGAGGCAGAGACCCAGTACTTC

j_call: TRBJ1-1
v_call: TRBV7-8
clone_size: once
d_call: TRBD1
cdr3_aa: CASSSRGAGNTEAFF
cdr3_nt: TGTGCCAGCAGCTCCAGGGGGGCCGGGAACACTGAAGCTTTCTTT

j_call: TRBJ2-7
v_call: TRBV7-9
clone_size: NA
d_call: NA
cdr3_aa: CASGDGSYEQYF
cdr3_nt: TGTGCCAGCGGGGACGGTTCCTACGAGCAGTACTTC

j_call: TRBJ1-1
v_call: TRBV6-6
clone_size: NA
d_call: NA
cdr3_aa: CASMRNENTEAFF
cdr3_nt: TGTGCCAGCATGAGGAACGAGAACACTGAAGCTTTCTTT

j_call: TRBJ1-5
v_call: TRBV28
clone_size: NA
d_call: NA
cdr3_aa: CASRGDRGSNQPQHF
cdr3_nt: TGTGCCAGCAGGGGAGACAGAGGGAGCAATCAGCCCCAGCATTTT

j_call: TRBJ2-5
v_call: TRBV19
clone_size: NA
d_call: TRBD2
cdr3_aa: CASSRASGGGFGETQYF
cdr3_nt: TGTGCCAGTAGTAGGGCTAGCGGGGGAGGTTTCGGAGAGACCCAGTACTTC

j_call: TRBJ2-3
v_call: TRBV13
clone_size: NA
d_call: NA
cdr3_aa: CASNQAPGGHFVSTDTQYF
cdr3_nt: TGTGCCAGCAACCAGGCTCCTGGGGGCCACTTTGTTAGCACAGATACGCAGTATTTT

j_call: TRBJ1-2
v_call: TRBV5-1
clone_size: NA
d_call: NA
cdr3_aa: CASSLAAIGGYTF
cdr3_nt: TGCGCCAGCAGCTTGGCGGCCATAGGTGGCTACACCTTC

j_call: TRBJ1-4
v_call: TRBV5-1
clone_size: NA
d_call: TRBD1
cdr3_aa: CASSLAGTGDEKLFF
cdr3_nt: TGCGCCAGCAGCTTGGCCGGGACAGGGGATGAAAAACTGTTTTTT

j_call: TRBJ2-2
v_call: TRBV27
clone_size: NA
d_call: TRBD1
cdr3_aa: CASRAGGSNTGELFF
cdr3_nt: TGTGCCAGCAGGGCAGGGGGCTCAAACACCGGGGAGCTGTTTTTT

j_call: TRBJ2-7
v_call: TRBV18
clone_size: NA
d_call: TRBD1
cdr3_aa: CASSPKTGAHEQYF
cdr3_nt: TGTGCCAGCTCACCGAAGACAGGGGCACACGAGCAGTACTTC

j_call: TRBJ2-5
v_call: TRBV19
clone_size: NA
d_call: TRBD1
cdr3_aa: CASDLGQGAAETQYF
cdr3_nt: TGTGCCAGTGATTTGGGACAGGGGGCAGCGGAGACCCAGTACTTC

j_call: TRBJ1-4
v_call: TRBV5-6
clone_size: NA
d_call: TRBD1
cdr3_aa: CASSLEMGQGFGNEKLFF
cdr3_nt: TGTGCCAGCAGCCTCGAGATGGGACAGGGGTTTGGGAATGAAAAACTGTTTTTT

j_call: TRBJ1-1
v_call: TRBV5-6
clone_size: NA
d_call: NA
cdr3_aa: CASSFYGGGNTEAFF
cdr3_nt: TGTGCCAGCAGCTTTTACGGCGGTGGGAACACTGAAGCTTTCTTT

j_call: TRBJ2-7
v_call: TRBV27
clone_size: once
d_call: NA
cdr3_aa: CASSPRSSYEQYF
cdr3_nt: TGTGCCAGCAGTCCTCGGAGCTCCTACGAGCAGTACTTC

j_call: TRBJ2-3
v_call: TRBV2
clone_size: NA
d_call: NA
cdr3_aa: CASSERTDRLTSTDTQYF
cdr3_nt: TGTGCCAGCAGTGAAAGGACTGACAGATTAACTAGCACAGATACGCAGTATTTT

j_call: TRBJ1-4
v_call: TRBV4-1
clone_size: NA
d_call: TRBD1
cdr3_aa: CASSQGWGQGSGNEKLFF
cdr3_nt: TGCGCCAGCAGCCAGGGCTGGGGACAGGGTTCGGGTAATGAAAAACTGTTTTTT

j_call: TRBJ1-4
v_call: TRBV5-1
clone_size: few
d_call: NA
cdr3_aa: CASSLAGEGGKKLFF
cdr3_nt: TGCGCCAGCAGCTTGGCTGGGGAAGGAGGCAAAAAACTGTTTTTT

j_call: TRBJ1-6
v_call: TRBV5-4
clone_size: NA
d_call: TRBD1
cdr3_aa: CASSSGQGFSPLHF
cdr3_nt: TGTGCCAGCAGCTCCGGACAGGGTTTCTCACCCCTCCACTTT

j_call: TRBJ2-3
v_call: TRBV2
clone_size: NA
d_call: NA
cdr3_aa: CASRPSRGTDTQYF
cdr3_nt: TGTGCCAGCAGGCCTAGTCGGGGGACAGATACGCAGTATTTT

j_call: TRBJ1-4
v_call: TRBV5-1
clone_size: NA
d_call: TRBD1
cdr3_aa: CASSLDPRGALTNEKLFF
cdr3_nt: TGCGCCAGCAGCTTGGATCCCAGGGGGGCTTTGACTAATGAAAAACTGTTTTTT

j_call: TRBJ1-1
v_call: TRBV7-3
clone_size: NA
d_call: NA
cdr3_aa: CASSAGHPNTEAFF
cdr3_nt: TGTGCCAGCAGCGCGGGACACCCGAACACTGAAGCTTTCTTT

j_call: TRBJ1-1
v_call: TRBV28
clone_size: few
d_call: NA
cdr3_aa: CAAGARLSEAFF
cdr3_nt: TGTGCTGCAGGGGCCCGGTTATCTGAAGCTTTCTTT

j_call: TRBJ1-1
v_call: TRBV9
clone_size: once
d_call: NA
cdr3_aa: CASSVAGVGVYTEAFF
cdr3_nt: TGTGCCAGCAGCGTAGCAGGGGTTGGGGTATACACTGAAGCTTTCTTT

j_call: TRBJ2-7
v_call: TRBV29-1
clone_size: NA
d_call: NA
cdr3_aa: CSVDNGHEQYF
cdr3_nt: TGCAGCGTTGACAACGGCCACGAGCAGTACTTC

j_call: TRBJ2-3
v_call: TRBV7-8
clone_size: NA
d_call: NA
cdr3_aa: CASSSLNLSDTQYF
cdr3_nt: TGTGCCAGCAGCTCACTTAACCTTTCAGATACGCAGTATTTT

j_call: TRBJ1-1
v_call: TRBV19
clone_size: NA
d_call: TRBD1
cdr3_aa: CASSNRTGTMNTEAFF
cdr3_nt: TGTGCCAGTAGTAATAGGACAGGGACCATGAACACTGAAGCTTTCTTT

j_call: TRBJ1-1
v_call: TRBV18
clone_size: NA
d_call: NA
cdr3_aa: CASSPATPNTEAFF
cdr3_nt: TGTGCCAGCTCACCAGCTACCCCAAACACTGAAGCTTTCTTT

j_call: TRBJ2-4
v_call: TRBV15
clone_size: NA
d_call: NA
cdr3_aa: CATSREGRGANIQYF
cdr3_nt: TGTGCCACCAGCAGAGAAGGCAGGGGGGCAAACATTCAGTACTTC

j_call: TRBJ1-1
v_call: TRBV30
clone_size: NA
d_call: NA
cdr3_aa: CAWSVGNTEAFF
cdr3_nt: TGTGCCTGGAGTGTAGGGAACACTGAAGCTTTCTTT

j_call: TRBJ2-3
v_call: TRBV5-4
clone_size: NA
d_call: TRBD1
cdr3_aa: CASSLAGQGTDTQYF
cdr3_nt: TGTGCCAGCAGCTTGGCGGGACAGGGGACAGATACGCAGTATTTT

j_call: TRBJ1-5
v_call: TRBV6-1
clone_size: NA
d_call: TRBD1
cdr3_aa: CASSEARQGARGNQPQHF
cdr3_nt: TGTGCCAGCAGTGAAGCGCGGCAGGGGGCCAGGGGCAATCAGCCCCAGCATTTT